These 8 T cell receptor beta chains came from one sample sequenced in a study of cytomegalovirus exposure and HLA in healthy donors. The primer mix had 60 Vbeta and 13 Jbeta primers. Some clones are missing from TCRdb's copy, which holds only in-frame ones; the method was immunoSEQ multiplex PCR. This table holds 200,000 to 250,000 clones. The specimen sequenced was PBMCs. The receptors stem from a girl aged 2-10 years in good health and CMV-seropositive.

Points on this clone: This specimen includes other DNA sequences encoding the same CDR3. This rearrangement joins TRBV5-1 to TRBJ1-1; TRBD1 agrees at 7 bases. Germline-derived CDR1 and CDR2 are SGHRS and YFSETQ. This CDR3 has 16 amino acids. With V trimmed by 4 bases and J by 0 bases, 9 bases remained unmatched. This CDR3 reads CASSQIQGTMNTEAFF. DNA for the CDR3: TGCGCCAGCAGCCAAATACAGGGGACCATGAACACTGAAGCTTTCTTT.

The V and J genes are TRBV5-8 and TRBJ2-7; 9 nucleotides agree with TRBD1. CDR3 length: 16 amino acids. Germline V gene sequence: CDR1 SGHTS, CDR2 YDEGEE. The ends lost 0 bases at V and 3 bases at J; junction bases unmatched: 7. The DNA for the CDR3 is TGTGCCAGCAGCTTGGGTACAGGGGGCGCCTACTACGAGCAGTACTTC. This sequence encodes CASSLGTGGAYYEQYF.

Turning to this clone: This CDR3 is also generated by other DNA sequences in the sample. V and J are TRBV5-1 and TRBJ2-1; D ambiguous. The V gene's germline CDR1 is SGHRS and CDR2 YFSETQ. V was pared by 0 bases and J by 6 bases, with 7 bases between. The CDR3 totals 13 residues. CDR3 bases: TGCGCCAGCAGCTTGGGGCGCGGCAATGAGCAGTTCTTC. Translated, it gives CASSLGRGNEQFF. Using reference TRBV5-1 and TRBJ2-1 for the parts outside the CDR3, the full variable domain is KAGVTQTPRYLIKTRGQQVTLSCSPISGHRSVSWYQQTPGQGLQFLFEYFSETQRNKGNFPGRFSGRQFSNSRSEMNVSTLELGDSALYLCASSLGRGNEQFFGPGTRLTVL.

The DNA of the CDR3 is TGCGCCAGCAGCTCCGGGACTAGCGCCCGGGAGCTGTTTTTT. It encodes CASSSGTSARELFF. The chain links TRBV5-1 to TRBJ2-2; 10 bases are a match to TRBD2. Losses at the gene ends were 3 bases for V and 9 bases for J; bases not matched to a gene: 5. The germline CDR1 and CDR2 sequences are SGHRS and YFSETQ. This CDR3 comprises 14 residues.

The J gene is TRBJ2-2, the V gene TRBV11-2; tentatively, D is TRBD2 (6 bases). Trimming removed 5 bases from V and 7 bases from J, with 14 bases in between. CDR3 length: 14 residues. The germline gives CDR1 SGHAT, CDR2 FQNNGV. The CDR3 DNA reads TGTGCCAGCAGCAAACCGGGACTGGGCGGGGAGCTGTTTTTT. It codes for CASSKPGLGGELFF.

The J gene is TRBJ2-7, the V gene TRBV11-2, with a tentative D call TRBD1 (5 bases). Trimming took off 1 base at V and 3 bases at J, with 10 bases between the two ends. This CDR3 region has 14 residues. CDR1 SGHAT and CDR2 FQNNGV come from the germline V gene. This chain's CDR3 is CASSLVTGYYEQYF. The CDR3 region has the DNA TGTGCCAGCAGCTTAGTTACAGGATACTACGAGCAGTACTTC.

The rearrangement uses TRBV5-1 and TRBJ1-1; the D is unclear. There are 16 residues in the CDR3. Trimming shortened V by 0 bases and J by 0 bases, and 12 bases separated the two germline ends. Germline CDR1 and CDR2: SGHRS and YFSETQ. The CDR3 DNA sequence: TGCGCCAGCAGCTTGGTAAATCTGAACATGAACACTGAAGCTTTCTTT. This codes for CASSLVNLNMNTEAFF.

The chain carries TRBV6-6 and TRBJ1-5, with D hard to call. Trimming cost V 2 bases and J 7 bases, with 18 bases left between them. Germline V gives CDR1 MNHNY, CDR2 SVGAGI (reference sequence). This CDR3 spans 16 amino acids. The CDR3 DNA reads TGTGCCAGCAGTTACGGTAGGAGGCAAGAAAGACAGCCCCAGCATTTT. This codes for CASSYGRRQERQPQHF.